This T cell receptor beta chain appears in the sequencing data of a study of identical twins. The study's findings and limits: With abundant cord blood beta clonotypes, insertions were fewer; memory repertoires showed no such pattern. Modelling underestimated the level of out-of-frame TCR alpha sharing observed in monozygotic twins. The study reached conclusions through statistical analysis that was cross-sectional, not following the same donors.

Deletions cut 1 base from V and 3 bases from J, with 15 bases between. Germline V lookup: CDR1 SEHNR, CDR2 FQNEAQ (reference sequence). This CDR3 has 16 amino acids. In TCRdb, the 5' RACE reads were re-called with MiXCR into one record per CDR3 protein. This table holds 200,000 to 250,000 distinct CDR3 sequences, 7.5% found once. The sample holds many counts of this clonotype. Its specificity is not known. Another study also made use of these data, one on yellow fever vaccine responses in identical twins. Per that study: Twin vaccine T cell responses reportedly seemed partly convergent, partly personalized.

The receptor was derived from a woman aged 18-35 years in good health. Sequencing used memory (CD45RO+) T cells sorted from blood. This chain uses TRBV7-9 with TRBJ1-2; D remains ambiguous. The CDR3 is CASSLGQVTIYYGYTF. Here the CDR3 DNA reads TGTGCCAGCAGCTTAGGGCAGGTGACTATCTACTATGGCTACACCTTC.